This T cell receptor (beta chain) originates from a study of beta chain features in type 1 diabetes. As to this clone: Antigen specificity is unknown.

Expressed TCRB transcripts were sequenced because the entire RNA isolate underwent reverse transcription. Profiling relied on immunoSEQ multiplex PCR, and the TCRdb table lists in-frame clones only, not all of them. The top ten hold more than 0.1% of the sample, which has around 710,000 clones, roughly 12% seen once. A sort by CD45RO/CCR7/CD25/CD127/CD95/CD27 yielded CD4+ naive, central memory, regulatory and stem cell-like memory cells. Study-wide points: TCRB CDR3s were moderately but significantly shorter in Type 1 diabetes patients in all four CD4+ subsets.

V lost 1 base, J lost 7 bases, and 7 bases stayed unmatched. CDR1 and CDR2 from the germline V gene are LGHNA and YSLEER. The CDR3 runs to 16 residues. The chain combines TRBV4-3 with TRBJ1-4; 9 positions agree with TRBD1. The sequencing sample was made of naive CD4+ T cells from blood. The receptor's source is a young man with type 1 diabetes. DNA of the CDR3: TGCGCCAGCAGCCAAGGGACGGGACAGGGCGTTGAAAAACTGTTTTTT. Translated: CASSQGTGQGVEKLFF.